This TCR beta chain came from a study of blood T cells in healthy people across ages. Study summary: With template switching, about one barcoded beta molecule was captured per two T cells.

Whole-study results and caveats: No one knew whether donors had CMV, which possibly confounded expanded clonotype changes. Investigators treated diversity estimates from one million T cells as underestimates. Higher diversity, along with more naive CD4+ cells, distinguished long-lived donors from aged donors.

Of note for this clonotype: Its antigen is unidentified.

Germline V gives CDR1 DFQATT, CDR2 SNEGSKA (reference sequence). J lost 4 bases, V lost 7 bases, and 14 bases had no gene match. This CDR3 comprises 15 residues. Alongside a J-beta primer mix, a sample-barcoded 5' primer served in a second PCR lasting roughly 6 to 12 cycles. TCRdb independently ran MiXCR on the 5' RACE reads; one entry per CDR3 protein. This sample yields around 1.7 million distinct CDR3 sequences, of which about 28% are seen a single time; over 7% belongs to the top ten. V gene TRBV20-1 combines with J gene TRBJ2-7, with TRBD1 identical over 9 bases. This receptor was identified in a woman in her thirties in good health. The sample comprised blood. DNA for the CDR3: TGCAGTGTTAATCCGGGACAGGGACTATATTACGAGCAGTACTTC. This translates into CSVNPGQGLYYEQYF.